The 27 T cell receptor beta chains below all came from one sample that was sequenced in a study of cytomegalovirus exposure and HLA in healthy donors. The PCR was carried out with 60 Vbeta primers and 13 Jbeta primers. TCRdb keeps only in-frame clones here, not all; method: immunoSEQ multiplex PCR. The top ten clones hold roughly 1.5% of a sample with more than 150,000 clones, less than 80% of them seen once. Sequenced material: PBMCs. The receptors stem from a man between 18 and 29 years old in good health and CMV-seronegative.

V usage is TRBV6-1 and J usage is TRBJ1-1; TRBD1 matches at 12 bases. Losses at the gene ends were 6 bases for V and 4 bases for J; bases not matched to a gene: 6. Germline CDR1 and CDR2: MNHNS and SASEGT. The CDR3 is 15 residues long. CDR3 region: CASSNGGQGATEAFF. In DNA, the CDR3 is TGTGCCAGCAGCAATGGGGGACAGGGGGCCACTGAAGCTTTCTTT.

J is TRBJ1-1 and V is TRBV7-9, with a weak D call TRBD1 (5 bases). The germline V and J ends were trimmed by 5 bases and 5 bases, with 15 bases remaining between them. This CDR3 is built from 14 residues. Germline V gene lookup returns CDR1 SEHNR and CDR2 FQNEAQ (reference sequence). The CDR3 DNA reads TGTGCCAGCAGCCCCACCCTCCGGGGGACTGAAGCTTTCTTT. It specifies CASSPTLRGTEAFF. Combining the CDR3 with reference TRBV7-9 and TRBJ1-1 gives the whole variable domain DTGVSQNPRHKITKRGQNVTFRCDPISEHNRLYWYRQTLGQGPEFLTYFQNEAQLEKSRLLSDRFSAERPKGSFSTLEIQRTEQGDSAMYLCASSPTLRGTEAFFGQGTRLTVV.

This rearrangement joins TRBV10-3 to TRBJ1-2, with D perhaps TRBD1 (6 bases). In germline, CDR1 is ENHRY, CDR2 SYGVKD. The CDR3 sequence is 14 residues long. Trimming left V 9 bases short and J 6 bases short, with 20 bases between. The CDR3 DNA follows: TGTGCCATGACCCCCCGGCTACAGGGTGATGGCTACACCTTC. It encodes CAMTPRLQGDGYTF.

This clone was picked up a small number of times. V is TRBV19 and J is TRBJ2-7; D not resolved. The CDR3 sequence is 16 residues long. The V gene lost 5 bases and the J gene lost 8 bases, with 25 bases spanning the gap. Germline V gene lookup returns CDR1 LNHDA and CDR2 SQIVND (reference sequence). This chain's CDR3 is CASSAASTRQISKQYF. DNA of the CDR3: TGTGCCAGTAGTGCCGCCTCGACAAGGCAAATTTCCAAGCAGTACTTC.

The chain recombines TRBV9 with TRBJ2-3, with D maybe TRBD2 (6 bases). CDR3 length: 17 amino acids. The germline CDR1 and CDR2 sequences are SGDLS and YYNGEE. V lost 0 bases to trimming and J lost 1 base, with 15 bases between them. CDR3 amino acids: CASSVGIGGSGTDTQYF. The CDR3 DNA sequence: TGTGCCAGCAGCGTAGGTATAGGAGGGAGCGGCACAGATACGCAGTATTTT.

CDR3 in DNA: TGTGCCAGCAGTGACAGGGGTCGCGAGCAGTACTTC. Translating it yields CASSDRGREQYF. This chain connects TRBV28 to TRBJ2-7; 8 nucleotides match TRBD1. Germline-derived CDR1 and CDR2 are MDHEN and SYDVKM. This CDR3 spans 12 amino acids. J was trimmed by 6 bases and V by 5 bases; bases with no gene match: 3.

This chain connects TRBV27 to TRBJ1-6; D is perhaps TRBD1 (5 bases). Trimming shortened V by 3 bases and J by 7 bases, and 10 bases separated the two germline ends. Germline V gives CDR1 MNHEY, CDR2 SMNVEV (reference sequence). The CDR3 runs 14 residues. DNA for the CDR3: TGTGCCAGCAGTTTTGGGGGGTGGAATTCACCCCTCCACTTT. As protein: CASSFGGWNSPLHF.

The sample holds a few counts of this clone. This chain uses TRBV15 with TRBJ1-2, with TRBD1 identical over 9 bases. Per the germline V gene, CDR1 is LNHNV and CDR2 is YYDKDF (reference sequence). CDR3 length equals 17 residues. V gave up 2 bases and J gave up 1 base; unmatched junction bases: 8. The CDR3 spells CATSRPGTGSFNYGYTF. Written as DNA, the CDR3 is TGTGCCACCAGCAGACCCGGGACAGGGTCTTTTAACTATGGCTACACCTTC.

The V gene is TRBV28, the J gene TRBJ2-1, with 7 bases that match TRBD1. The V gene end was trimmed by 8 bases and the J gene end by 7 bases; junction bases not matched to a gene: 11. The length of the CDR3 is 14 residues. Per germline, CDR1 MDHEN and CDR2 SYDVKM. This chain's CDR3 is CASGTGENWNEQFF. The CDR3 region has the DNA TGTGCCAGCGGAACAGGGGAGAATTGGAATGAGCAGTTCTTC.

This clone was seen a handful of times. The V call is TRBV7-6, the J call TRBJ2-7, with D perhaps matching TRBD1 (7 bases). CDR1 SGHVS and CDR2 FNYEAQ come from the germline V gene. The CDR3 covers 15 residues. The ends were cut back, 1 base at V and 6 bases at J, with 16 bases in the middle. The CDR3 DNA reads as TGTGCCAGCAGCTTAGAAGGGCCCCAGGGGGGCGAGCAGTACTTC. This encodes CASSLEGPQGGEQYF.

This clone was found a few times. V usage is TRBV29-1 and J usage is TRBJ2-1; TRBD2 might be the D (6 bases). The CDR3 runs 16 residues. V lost 0 bases, J lost 4 bases, and 16 bases lay in between. In germline, CDR1 is SQVTM, CDR2 ANQGSEA. The CDR3: CSVEDSGLSRYNEQFF. CDR3 sequence (DNA): TGCAGCGTTGAAGATTCCGGACTATCCCGATACAATGAGCAGTTCTTC.

The gene calls are TRBV7-6 and TRBJ2-7; maybe TRBD2 (5 bases). CDR1 and CDR2 (germline): SGHVS, FNYEAQ. The CDR3 extends over 14 amino acids. The germline V and J ends were trimmed by 5 bases and 3 bases, with 14 bases remaining between them. Here the CDR3 reads CASSPEVSHYEQYF. The CDR3 DNA is TGTGCCAGCAGCCCGGAGGTCTCTCACTACGAGCAGTACTTC.

The chain recombines TRBV5-4 with TRBJ2-1, with a tentative D call TRBD2 (5 bases). Deletions cut 3 bases from V and 2 bases from J, with 12 bases between. CDR3 length equals 15 residues. Per the germline V gene, CDR1 is SGHNT and CDR2 is YYREEE (reference sequence). The CDR3, as DNA: TGTGCCAGCAGCTCACTAGTGGAGGCCTACAATGAGCAGTTCTTC. Protein: CASSSLVEAYNEQFF.

The V and J genes are TRBV2 and TRBJ2-7; 7 nucleotides match TRBD2. The V and J ends lost 6 bases and 4 bases, in that order; junction bases with no gene match: 9. The CDR3 sequence is 14 residues long. CDR1 is SNHLY and CDR2 is FYNNEI in the germline V gene. The CDR3 DNA reads TGTGCCAGCAGCGGAGTAACGGGGGGATACGAGCAGTACTTC. It specifies CASSGVTGGYEQYF.

This chain joins TRBV7-9 and TRBJ1-2; no definite D call. This CDR3 has 15 residues. Germline lookup yields CDR1 SEHNR and CDR2 FQNEAQ (reference sequence). V dropped 2 bases and J dropped 2 bases, with 12 bases sitting between them. The CDR3 DNA reads TGTGCCAGCAGCTTAATTCCAGGCGAAAACTATGGCTACACCTTC. The encoded protein is CASSLIPGENYGYTF. Using reference TRBV7-9 and TRBJ1-2 for the parts outside the CDR3, the full variable domain is DTGVSQNPRHKITKRGQNVTFRCDPISEHNRLYWYRQTLGQGPEFLTYFQNEAQLEKSRLLSDRFSAERPKGSFSTLEIQRTEQGDSAMYLCASSLIPGENYGYTFGSGTRLTVV.

The chain couples TRBV7-9 to TRBJ1-6; D might be TRBD1 (6 bases). Germline lookup yields CDR1 SEHNR and CDR2 FQNEAQ (reference sequence). The V and J ends lost 4 bases and 7 bases respectively, with 14 bases between them. The CDR3 contains 15 residues. The CDR3 sequence: CASSSGTRGNSPLHF. CDR3 in DNA: TGTGCCAGCAGCTCGGGGACAAGGGGGAATTCACCCCTCCACTTT.

The chain is built from TRBV13 and TRBJ1-1, with D unresolved. V shed 2 bases and J shed 0 bases, with 7 bases lying between them. This CDR3 has 14 residues. Germline CDR1 is PRHDT and CDR2 is FYEKMQ (reference sequence). CDR3 in amino acids: CASSLRLLNTEAFF. The CDR3 DNA reads as TGTGCCAGCAGCTTACGTCTCCTGAACACTGAAGCTTTCTTT.

This chain connects TRBV7-9 to TRBJ2-7; the match to TRBD2 covers 9 bases. Germline V CDR1 and CDR2: SEHNR, FQNEAQ (reference sequence). V lost 10 bases, J lost 5 bases, and 12 bases stayed unmatched. The CDR3 length is 14 residues. CDR3 protein: CAIRPGLASHEQYF. The CDR3 DNA reads TGTGCCATCAGACCCGGACTAGCGTCCCACGAGCAGTACTTC.

This clone was picked up one time. This chain links TRBV7-9 with TRBJ1-1; tentative D call: TRBD1 (5 bases). This CDR3 spans 17 amino acids. V shed 5 bases and J shed 1 base, with 20 bases lying between them. Germline V CDR1 and CDR2: SEHNR, FQNEAQ (reference sequence). The CDR3 sequence is CASSTELGGVTNTEAFF. Here the CDR3 DNA reads TGTGCCAGCAGCACAGAACTGGGGGGGGTTACGAACACTGAAGCTTTCTTT. Filled out from reference TRBV7-9 and TRBJ1-1, the complete variable domain reads DTGVSQNPRHKITKRGQNVTFRCDPISEHNRLYWYRQTLGQGPEFLTYFQNEAQLEKSRLLSDRFSAERPKGSFSTLEIQRTEQGDSAMYLCASSTELGGVTNTEAFFGQGTRLTVV.

This clone was seen once. The chain has TRBV9 and TRBJ2-3, with D possibly TRBD2 on 6 matching bases. The CDR3 has 14 residues. Deletions cut 3 bases from V and 2 bases from J, with 10 bases between. The germline V gene has CDR1 SGDLS and CDR2 YYNGEE. The CDR3 bases are TGTGCCAGCAGCGGGGGGACTTACACAGATACGCAGTATTTT. Amino acid sequence: CASSGGTYTDTQYF.

The chain recombines TRBV7-9 with TRBJ1-4; unclear D gene. V lost 2 bases, J lost 14 bases, and 9 bases lay in between. Germline V gene sequence: CDR1 SEHNR, CDR2 FQNEAQ (reference sequence). The CDR3 is made up of 11 amino acids. For the CDR3, the DNA is TGTGCCAGCAGCTTACCTGAGGGCCTGTTTTTT. It translates to CASSLPEGLFF.

The chain combines TRBV5-1 with TRBJ1-1, with 10 bases identical to TRBD1. V lost 2 bases to trimming and J lost 2 bases; unmatched junction nucleotides: 3. This CDR3 comprises 15 residues. CDR1 SGHRS and CDR2 YFSETQ come from the germline V gene. The CDR3 here is CASSFRTGGNTEAFF. The CDR3 coding sequence is TGCGCCAGCAGCTTCCGGACAGGGGGAAACACTGAAGCTTTCTTT.

The rearrangement joins TRBV6-5 to TRBJ1-2; the D gene is possibly TRBD1 (6 bases). Deletions cut 10 bases from V and 4 bases from J, with 16 bases between. CDR3 length equals 13 residues. Germline-derived CDR1 and CDR2 are MNHEY and SVGAGI. CDR3 DNA sequence: TGTGCCACCCGACAGGAGATCCTCTATGGCTACACCTTC. This encodes CATRQEILYGYTF.

This clone was observed a single time. The chain carries TRBV19 and TRBJ2-2, with D perhaps matching TRBD1 (5 bases). V dropped 7 bases and J dropped 4 bases, with 16 bases sitting between them. This CDR3 has 15 amino acids. Germline CDR1 reads LNHDA; CDR2 reads SQIVND (reference sequence). CDR3 amino acids: CASTGVRAGTGELFF. CDR3 nucleotides: TGTGCCAGTACGGGCGTCAGGGCCGGCACCGGGGAGCTGTTTTTT.

The chain recombines TRBV2 with TRBJ1-6; D might be TRBD1 (5 bases). The length of the CDR3 is 14 residues. The V end lost 6 bases, the J end lost 7 bases, and 13 bases lay between the germline ends. Germline CDR1 is SNHLY and CDR2 is FYNNEI. CDR3 region: CASRLGVGNSPLHF. CDR3 DNA sequence: TGTGCCAGCAGGCTAGGGGTAGGAAATTCACCCCTCCACTTT.

The chain is built from TRBV9 and TRBJ2-1, with 9 bases identical to TRBD2. The V gene end was trimmed by 3 bases and the J gene end by 9 bases; junction bases not matched to a gene: 10. Germline V CDR1 and CDR2: SGDLS, YYNGEE. This CDR3 comprises 15 residues. CDR3 protein: CASSEIAGVGAEQFF. DNA for the CDR3: TGTGCCAGCAGCGAGATAGCGGGAGTCGGCGCTGAGCAGTTCTTC.

Comments on this clone: Other DNA sequences in this specimen translate into the identical CDR3. The J gene is TRBJ2-1, the V gene TRBV5-1; 10 nucleotides match TRBD2. V shed 0 bases and J 11 bases; nucleotides not matched to a gene: 17. The CDR3 sequence is 18 residues long. CDR1 and CDR2 (germline): SGHRS, YFSETQ. In DNA form, the CDR3 reads TGCGCCAGCAGCTTGGGGGGACGGGGGACTAGCGCATACACTCAGCAGTTCTTC. Translation: CASSLGGRGTSAYTQQFF.